Listed here are 25 T cell receptor beta chains from one sample, sequenced in a study of radiation and T cells in renal cell carcinoma. Assay used: immunoSEQ multiplex PCR; TCRdb lists only in-frame clones, some missing. This table holds 130,000 to 150,000 clones, approximately 90% found once. Regarding time point: baseline pretreatment blood. Treatment in this sample: 15 Gy SBRT to primary tumor, nephrectomy 4 weeks later. The material sequenced was blood, taken from a patient whose treatment included radiotherapy and nephrectomy. These receptor sequences come from a woman aged 50 to 60 with renal cell carcinoma.

This chain connects TRBV7-8 to TRBJ2-7; maybe TRBD2 (7 bases). Trimming took off 5 bases at V and 5 bases at J, with 16 bases between the two ends. This CDR3 is built from 14 residues. Germline V gene lookup returns CDR1 SGHVS and CDR2 FQNEAQ. The CDR3 DNA sequence: TGTGCCAGCAGCCCAGCCCAGGGGAGGGACGAGCAGTACTTC. This gives the protein CASSPAQGRDEQYF. Full variable domain (outside the CDR3, taken from reference TRBV7-8 and TRBJ2-7): GAGVSQSPRYKVAKRGQDVALRCDPISGHVSLFWYQQALGQGPEFLTYFQNEAQLDKSGLPSDRFFAERPEGSVSTLKIQRTQQEDSAVYLCASSPAQGRDEQYFGPGTRLTVT.

The chain joins TRBV19 to TRBJ2-3; 11 nucleotides match TRBD2. The junction had 2 bases not matched to a gene; V was cut back by 4 bases and J by 2 bases. CDR3 size: 15 residues. Germline CDR1 reads LNHDA; CDR2 reads SQIVND (reference sequence). The chain's CDR3 is CASSTLAGDTDTQYF. DNA of the CDR3: TGTGCCAGTAGTACACTAGCGGGGGACACAGATACGCAGTATTTT.

The chain couples TRBV4-2 to TRBJ1-2; D is possibly TRBD1 (6 bases). V was shortened by 1 base and J by 0 bases, with 12 bases between the two germline ends. Per the germline V gene, CDR1 is LGHNA and CDR2 is YNFKEQ. The CDR3 contains 16 residues. CDR3 loop: CASSQGGRGANYGYTF. CDR3 DNA: TGTGCCAGCAGCCAAGGGGGAAGGGGGGCTAACTATGGCTACACCTTC.

The chain is built from TRBV23-1 and TRBJ2-7; TRBD1 matches at 8 bases. TRBV23-1 carries the ORF label, with uncertain function. This CDR3 is built from 15 residues. The J segment lost 5 bases and the V segment lost 2 bases, leaving 8 bases of the junction unmatched. CDR3 in amino acids: CASSQPSDRVHEQYF. The DNA for the CDR3 is TGCGCCAGCAGTCAACCTTCGGACAGGGTCCACGAGCAGTACTTC.

The chain is built from TRBV7-9 and TRBJ1-4, with D perhaps matching TRBD1 (5 bases). Germline V gene lookup returns CDR1 SEHNR and CDR2 FQNEAQ (reference sequence). Deletions cut 5 bases from V and 12 bases from J, with 13 bases between. CDR3 size: 12 residues. The CDR3 coding sequence is TGTGCCAGCAGCCCCGACCTGGGGGAACTGTTTTTT. Its protein product is CASSPDLGELFF.

The genes are TRBV4-1 and TRBJ1-5; D gene unclear. Trimming removed 1 base from V and 2 bases from J, with 3 bases in between. In germline, CDR1 is MGHRA, CDR2 YSYEKL. This CDR3 is 13 amino acids long. The CDR3 region has the DNA TGCGCCAGCAGCCAAGGAGGCAATCAGCCCCAGCATTTT. This encodes CASSQGGNQPQHF.

The chain carries TRBV15 and TRBJ1-3, with TRBD1 matching 7 bases. The germline CDR1 and CDR2 sequences are LNHNV and YYDKDF (reference sequence). This CDR3 is 16 amino acids long. With 4 bases clipped from V and 0 bases from J, the junction kept 6 bases outside the gene matches. CDR3 nucleotide sequence: TGTGCCACCAGCATTTACAGGGGTTCCTCTGGAAACACCATATATTTT. Its protein product is CATSIYRGSSGNTIYF.

V is TRBV13 and J is TRBJ2-1; D remains ambiguous. CDR3 length equals 13 residues. Germline V gene sequence: CDR1 PRHDT, CDR2 FYEKMQ (reference sequence). The V end lost 1 base, the J end lost 9 bases, and 10 bases lay between the germline ends. The CDR3 protein is CASSLDVGGEQFF. DNA of the CDR3: TGTGCCAGCAGCTTAGATGTCGGCGGTGAGCAGTTCTTC.

The V call is TRBV19, the J call TRBJ2-3; D is unresolved. Germline CDR1 and CDR2: LNHDA and SQIVND (reference sequence). The ends were cut back, 3 bases at V and 0 bases at J, with 10 bases in the middle. The CDR3 spans 15 residues. DNA of the CDR3: TGTGCCAGTAGTATGGAGTTGCGGAGCACAGATACGCAGTATTTT. This gives the protein CASSMELRSTDTQYF. The full variable domain, rest sourced from reference TRBV19 and TRBJ2-3, is DGGITQSPKYLFRKEGQNVTLSCEQNLNHDAMYWYRQDPGQGLRLIYYSQIVNDFQKGDIAEGYSVSREKKESFPLTVTSAQKNPTAFYLCASSMELRSTDTQYFGPGTRLTVL.

In this sample, this clone turned up a few times. The chain recombines TRBV9 with TRBJ2-1; either TRBD1 or TRBD2 may supply D (6 bases each). CDR3 length: 17 residues. CDR1 is SGDLS, CDR2 YYNGEE, per germline. V lost 0 bases and J 0 bases, leaving 13 bases between the germline ends. The CDR3 here is CASSVVGGPSSYNEQFF. The CDR3 coding sequence is TGTGCCAGCAGCGTAGTTGGGGGGCCAAGCTCCTACAATGAGCAGTTCTTC. The full variable domain, with the rest looked up from reference TRBV9 and TRBJ2-1, is DSGVTQTPKHLITATGQRVTLRCSPRSGDLSVYWYQQSLDQGLQFLIQYYNGEERAKGNILERFSAQQFPDLHSELNLSSLELGDSALYFCASSVVGGPSSYNEQFFGPGTRLTVL.

Concerning this clone: Other DNA variants within this sample encode the same CDR3. This chain uses TRBV19 with TRBJ1-4; TRBD1 is a possible D gene (6 bases). CDR1 is LNHDA, CDR2 SQIVND, per germline (reference sequence). V lost 3 bases and J lost 4, with 9 bases in between. The CDR3 is made up of 14 amino acids. This CDR3 reads CASSIQGNNEKLFF. The CDR3, as DNA: TGTGCCAGTAGTATCCAGGGGAATAATGAAAAACTGTTTTTT.

This chain connects TRBV18 to TRBJ2-5; no reliable D call. The CDR3 has 11 amino acids. V lost 5 bases and J lost 5, with 6 bases in between. The germline V gene encodes CDR1 KGHSH and CDR2 LQKENI. The CDR3 loop reads CASSAEETQYF. The CDR3 nucleotides read TGTGCCAGCTCAGCCGAGGAGACCCAGTACTTC.

This chain joins TRBV12-2 and TRBJ1-1; the listed D gene, TRBD1, was not tested against the DNA. TRBV12-2 is tagged as a pseudogene. The CDR3 is 19 amino acids. CDR3 DNA: TGTGCAAGTCGCTTAGTCGTTGCCGCCAGAGGGAACAGGGGCACTGAAGCTTTCTTT. Translation gives CASRLVVAARGNRGTEAFF.

The V gene is TRBV2, the J gene TRBJ1-2; no reliable D call. V was cut by 4 bases and J by 4 bases, with 16 bases left in between. The germline V gene encodes CDR1 SNHLY and CDR2 FYNNEI. The CDR3 loop spans 15 amino acids. CDR3 loop: CASSVGQVGSYGYTF. DNA of the CDR3: TGTGCCAGCAGTGTAGGTCAGGTCGGGAGCTATGGCTACACCTTC.

The chain is built from TRBV30 and TRBJ2-3; the D call may be TRBD1 or TRBD2 (5 bases each). The CDR3 is made up of 15 amino acids. Germline V gene sequence: CDR1 GTSNPN, CDR2 SVGIG (reference sequence). Trimming stripped 5 bases from V and 2 bases from J, with 17 bases between. The DNA of the CDR3 is TGTGCCTGGGGAATCGGGACGACGCTCACAGATACGCAGTATTTT. Amino acid sequence: CAWGIGTTLTDTQYF.

The CDR3 DNA sequence: TGTGCCAGCAGCCCGAATCCCCAGGGGGCCCTCAACAATGAGCAGTTCTTC. Protein: CASSPNPQGALNNEQFF. The chain has TRBV7-2 and TRBJ2-1; 8 bases are shared with TRBD1. This CDR3 has 17 residues. In germline, CDR1 is SGHTA, CDR2 FQGNSA. With 5 bases clipped from V and 5 bases from J, the junction kept 14 bases outside the gene matches.

This clone was seen only once. The gene calls are TRBV30 and TRBJ1-6; maybe TRBD1 (5 bases). The germline V gene has CDR1 GTSNPN and CDR2 SVGIG (reference sequence). V lost 3 bases and J 7 bases, leaving 10 bases between the germline ends. This CDR3 is 13 amino acids long. The chain's CDR3 is CAWRRQLNSPLHF. Here the CDR3 DNA reads TGTGCCTGGAGAAGACAGCTGAATTCACCCCTCCACTTT.

The V call is TRBV6-1, the J call TRBJ2-5; tentatively, D is TRBD1 or TRBD2 (7 bases each). The CDR3 extends over 15 amino acids. Trimming shortened V by 7 bases and J by 5 bases, and 20 bases separated the two germline ends. Germline V gene lookup returns CDR1 MNHNS and CDR2 SASEGT. As DNA, the CDR3 is TGTGCCAGCATCCGGGCTACAGGGGAGGGTGAGACCCAGTACTTC. This codes for CASIRATGEGETQYF.

The chain joins TRBV19 to TRBJ1-5; 9 nucleotides agree with TRBD1. V trimming: 5 bases; J trimming: 4 bases; junction bases outside the gene matches: 3. CDR1 LNHDA and CDR2 SQIVND come from the germline V gene (reference sequence). CDR3 length: 14 amino acids. The CDR3, as DNA: TGTGCCAGTAGTTGGGGGACAGGGAATCAGCCCCAGCATTTT. Amino acids: CASSWGTGNQPQHF.

The rearrangement joins TRBV18 to TRBJ1-5; unclear D gene. Trimming stripped 2 bases from V and 4 bases from J, with 9 bases between. Per germline, CDR1 KGHSH and CDR2 LQKENI. The CDR3 covers 14 residues. CDR3 in DNA: TGTGCCAGCTCACCAGGGCAGCAAAATCAGCCCCAGCATTTT. Translated, it gives CASSPGQQNQPQHF.

This clone was detected only once. V gene TRBV5-1 combines with J gene TRBJ2-3, with unresolved D. The CDR3 runs 12 residues. Trimming removed 0 bases at V and 4 bases at J, with 3 bases between. Germline V gene lookup returns CDR1 SGHRS and CDR2 YFSETQ. Here the CDR3 reads CASSLVPDTQYF. DNA for the CDR3: TGCGCCAGCAGCTTGGTTCCAGATACGCAGTATTTT.

CDR3 sequence reads: CASKSASSGNTIYF. In DNA form, the CDR3 reads TGCGCCAGCAAATCGGCGAGCTCTGGAAACACCATATATTTT. The chain is built from TRBV5-1 and TRBJ1-3, with D unresolved. The CDR3 has 14 residues. Trimming removed 6 bases at V and 0 bases at J, with 10 bases between. The germline gives CDR1 SGHRS, CDR2 YFSETQ. The whole variable domain, remainder taken from reference TRBV5-1 and TRBJ1-3, is KAGVTQTPRYLIKTRGQQVTLSCSPISGHRSVSWYQQTPGQGLQFLFEYFSETQRNKGNFPGRFSGRQFSNSRSEMNVSTLELGDSALYLCASKSASSGNTIYFGEGSWLTVV.

This chain uses TRBV2 with TRBJ2-3; D is ambiguous. Per germline, CDR1 SNHLY and CDR2 FYNNEI. The CDR3 runs to 15 residues. Trimming took 6 bases from V and 3 from J, leaving 16 bases between them. CDR3 protein: CASRKLGGTTDTQYF. In DNA form, the CDR3 reads TGTGCCAGCAGAAAGCTGGGCGGTACTACAGATACGCAGTATTTT.

The chain has TRBV6-6 and TRBJ2-7; TRBD1 might be the D (8 bases). The CDR3 runs to 14 residues. Germline loops: CDR1 MNHNY, CDR2 SVGAGI (reference sequence). Trimming pared 6 bases from V and 2 bases from J, leaving 14 bases between. DNA of the CDR3: TGTGCCAGCAGAATACAGGGGGGGACCTACGAGCAGTACTTC. It codes for CASRIQGGTYEQYF.

The chain employs TRBV7-9 and TRBJ2-2; D may be TRBD2 (5 bases). Trimming took 4 bases from V and 0 from J, leaving 12 bases between them. The germline V gene encodes CDR1 SEHNR and CDR2 FQNEAQ (reference sequence). The CDR3 extends over 16 amino acids. Here the CDR3 DNA reads TGTGCCAGCAGCTATGGCGGACTCTCGAACACCGGGGAGCTGTTTTTT. Its protein is CASSYGGLSNTGELFF.